Listed below are T cell receptor beta chains from one sample, sequenced in a study of patients and donors after allogeneic stem cell transplantation. One entry per CDR3 protein, called by TCRdb with MiXCR from the RT-PCR reads. The profile shows about 40,000 distinct CDR3 sequences, about 31% of them singletons. Specimen: blood, either unsorted or a sorted T cell fraction (not recorded which). The receptor set was obtained from a human donor who was either an allogeneic HSCT recipient or a stem cell or donor lymphocyte infusion donor (not recorded which). It is not recorded whose cells these are; they may come from a transplant donor. Each CDR3 is given with its conserved first and last residue. A D gene is named only where the DNA matches it firmly. A clone size is listed for some rows: how often the clone was seen (once, few, many), or a class if it is expanded.

J gene: TRBJ2-1; V gene: TRBV7-9; clone size: .; D gene: .; CDR3 DNA: TGTGCCAGCAGCATCAGCTCCTACAATGAGCAGTTCTTC; CDR3 protein: CASSISSYNEQFF
J gene: TRBJ2-3; V gene: TRBV20-1; clone size: few; D gene: .; CDR3 DNA: TGCAGTGCTAGTAGCCAGACAGATACGCAGTATTTT; CDR3 protein: CSASSQTDTQYF
J gene: TRBJ2-2; V gene: TRBV5-1; clone size: .; D gene: .; CDR3 DNA: TGCGCCAGCAGCCAGGGGACGACGAACACCGGGGAGCTGTTTTTT; CDR3 protein: CASSQGTTNTGELFF
J gene: TRBJ1-5; V gene: TRBV12-3/TRBV12-4; clone size: many; D gene: TRBD1; CDR3 DNA: TGTGCCAGCAGTTTAAGGGGGACAGGGTGGAGAAGCAATCAGCCCCAGCATTTT; CDR3 protein: CASSLRGTGWRSNQPQHF
J gene: TRBJ1-1; V gene: TRBV4-1; clone size: few; D gene: .; CDR3 DNA: TGCGCCAGCACCCACCTAGGACGGCTGAACACTGAAGCTTTCTTT; CDR3 protein: CASTHLGRLNTEAFF
J gene: TRBJ1-5; V gene: TRBV27; clone size: many; D gene: .; CDR3 DNA: TGTGCCAGCAGCCCAATCACTAGGGGTAGCAATCAGCCCCAGCATTTT; CDR3 protein: CASSPITRGSNQPQHF
J gene: TRBJ2-1; V gene: TRBV3-1; clone size: .; D gene: TRBD2; CDR3 DNA: TGTGCCAGCAGCGGACTAGCCGTCCGTCATGAGCAGTTCTTC; CDR3 protein: CASSGLAVRHEQFF
J gene: TRBJ2-3; V gene: TRBV29-1; clone size: .; D gene: .; CDR3 DNA: TGCAGCTCCCTAGGAGATACGCAGTATTTT; CDR3 protein: CSSLGDTQYF
J gene: TRBJ2-4; V gene: TRBV12-3/TRBV12-4; clone size: few; D gene: TRBD2; CDR3 DNA: TGTGCCAGCAGTTTGGGGCTAGCGGGCGTAAACATTCAGTACTTC; CDR3 protein: CASSLGLAGVNIQYF
J gene: TRBJ2-7; V gene: TRBV6-6; clone size: .; D gene: TRBD2; CDR3 DNA: TGTGCCAGCAGTTACCTAGCGGGAGACTACGAGCAGTACTTC; CDR3 protein: CASSYLAGDYEQYF
J gene: TRBJ1-2; V gene: TRBV29-1; clone size: .; D gene: .; CDR3 DNA: TGCAGCGTTGAAAGAGAAAACTATGGCTACACCTTC; CDR3 protein: CSVERENYGYTF
J gene: TRBJ1-6; V gene: TRBV6-6; clone size: many; D gene: .; CDR3 DNA: TGTGCCAGCAGTTACCGGTCCAGTCGGTGGGGCTATAATTCACCCCTCCACTTT; CDR3 protein: CASSYRSSRWGYNSPLHF
J gene: TRBJ2-1; V gene: TRBV28; clone size: .; D gene: .; CDR3 DNA: TGTGCCAGCGTTTTAAGGGGACGCCTAAGCTCCTACAATGAGCAGTTCTTC; CDR3 protein: CASVLRGRLSSYNEQFF
J gene: TRBJ1-1; V gene: TRBV11-1; clone size: few; D gene: .; CDR3 DNA: TGTGCCAGCAGCTCTTCCGGGCTACCGAACACTGAAGCTTTCTTT; CDR3 protein: CASSSSGLPNTEAFF
J gene: TRBJ1-4; V gene: TRBV7-6; clone size: many; D gene: .; CDR3 DNA: TGTGCCAGCAGCTATGCCGGAAATGAAAAACTGTTTTTT; CDR3 protein: CASSYAGNEKLFF
J gene: TRBJ1-6; V gene: TRBV27; clone size: .; D gene: .; CDR3 DNA: TGTGCCAGCAGTTTATTGGGGGATCCACCCCTCCACTTT; CDR3 protein: CASSLLGDPPLHF
J gene: TRBJ2-1; V gene: TRBV6-5; clone size: .; D gene: TRBD2; CDR3 DNA: TGTGCCAGCAGGTACTTGACTAGCGGCACCAATGAGCAGTTCTTC; CDR3 protein: CASRYLTSGTNEQFF
J gene: TRBJ1-6; V gene: TRBV5-1; clone size: few; D gene: TRBD1; CDR3 DNA: TGCGCCAGCAGCCTCGGACAGGGGGCATCACCCCTCCACTTT; CDR3 protein: CASSLGQGASPLHF
J gene: TRBJ2-1; V gene: TRBV4-3; clone size: .; D gene: TRBD2; CDR3 DNA: TGCGCCAGCAGTTGTAGCGGGAGGGCCTACAATGAGCAGTTCTTC; CDR3 protein: CASSCSGRAYNEQFF
J gene: TRBJ2-3; V gene: TRBV4-1; clone size: few; D gene: .; CDR3 DNA: TGCGCCAGCAGCCAGGGTTCCGGGACACCAGCCTACACAGATACGCAGTATTTT; CDR3 protein: CASSQGSGTPAYTDTQYF
J gene: TRBJ1-1; V gene: TRBV29-1; clone size: .; D gene: .; CDR3 DNA: TGCAGCGTTGGACGGCAGGACATGAACACTGAAGCTTTCTTT; CDR3 protein: CSVGRQDMNTEAFF
J gene: TRBJ2-2; V gene: TRBV20-1; clone size: few; D gene: .; CDR3 DNA: TGCAGTGCCAAGGGGGTGGCCGGGGAGCTGTTTTTT; CDR3 protein: CSAKGVAGELFF
J gene: TRBJ1-1; V gene: TRBV6-6; clone size: .; D gene: .; CDR3 DNA: TGTGCCAGCAGAAAGGAATTCACTGAAGCTTTCTTT; CDR3 protein: CASRKEFTEAFF
J gene: TRBJ1-3; V gene: TRBV30; clone size: .; D gene: .; CDR3 DNA: TGTGCCTGGAGAAACGGAGATCTCTGGAACACCATATATTTT; CDR3 protein: CAWRNGDLWNTIYF
J gene: TRBJ2-7; V gene: TRBV2; clone size: many; D gene: .; CDR3 DNA: TGTGCCAGCAGTGGTCGGTACGAGCAGTACTTC; CDR3 protein: CASSGRYEQYF
J gene: TRBJ1-6; V gene: TRBV28; clone size: few; D gene: .; CDR3 DNA: TGTGCCAGCAGGCTGGGGGGGATAAACTCACCCCTCCACTTT; CDR3 protein: CASRLGGINSPLHF
J gene: TRBJ2-5; V gene: TRBV21-1; clone size: few; D gene: .; CDR3 DNA: TGTGCCAGCAGCAGCCGGGACAGGGGAGAGACCCAGTACTTC; CDR3 protein: CASSSRDRGETQYF
J gene: TRBJ1-5; V gene: TRBV6-2/TRBV6-3; clone size: many; D gene: TRBD1; CDR3 DNA: TGTGCCAGCAGTTTCTCCCCCGAGGGGACAGGAGGCAATCAGCCCCAGCATTTT; CDR3 protein: CASSFSPEGTGGNQPQHF
J gene: TRBJ1-4; V gene: TRBV25-1; clone size: few; D gene: TRBD1; CDR3 DNA: TGTGCCAGCAGTGATCCGGGACAGGGGGGGGAAAAACTGTTTTTT; CDR3 protein: CASSDPGQGGEKLFF
J gene: TRBJ1-5; V gene: TRBV12-3/TRBV12-4; clone size: .; D gene: .; CDR3 DNA: TGTGCCAGCAGACTCAGGGGAGGACAGCCCCAGCATTTT; CDR3 protein: CASRLRGGQPQHF
J gene: TRBJ2-1; V gene: TRBV9; clone size: .; D gene: TRBD2; CDR3 DNA: TGTGCCAGCAGCGTCAGGACTAGCGGTCATCCTCTCAATGAGCAGTTCTTC; CDR3 protein: CASSVRTSGHPLNEQFF
J gene: TRBJ1-2; V gene: TRBV3-1; clone size: few; D gene: .; CDR3 DNA: TGTGCCAGCAGCCATTTCAGGGGCTATGGCTACACCTTC; CDR3 protein: CASSHFRGYGYTF
J gene: TRBJ2-4; V gene: TRBV12-3/TRBV12-4; clone size: .; D gene: TRBD1; CDR3 DNA: TGTGCCAGCAGGGGACAGGAGCCAGCCAAAAACATTCAGTACTTC; CDR3 protein: CASRGQEPAKNIQYF
J gene: TRBJ2-5; V gene: TRBV5-1; clone size: .; D gene: .; CDR3 DNA: TGCGCCAGCAGCTTGGAACAGGTCCGAAAAGAGACCCAGTACTTC; CDR3 protein: CASSLEQVRKETQYF
J gene: TRBJ1-1; V gene: TRBV20-1; clone size: .; D gene: .; CDR3 DNA: TGCAGTGCTAGTCCCGGGACTAAGACTGCTTTCTTT; CDR3 protein: CSASPGTKTAFF
J gene: TRBJ2-7; V gene: TRBV6-5; clone size: .; D gene: .; CDR3 DNA: TGTGCCAGCAGATCGACAGGCCACTACCGGGAGCAGTACTTC; CDR3 protein: CASRSTGHYREQYF
J gene: TRBJ2-1; V gene: TRBV9; clone size: few; D gene: TRBD2; CDR3 DNA: TGTGCCAGCAGCCCCGGGACTAGCGGTTACAATGAGCAGTTCTTC; CDR3 protein: CASSPGTSGYNEQFF
J gene: TRBJ2-2; V gene: TRBV5-1; clone size: few; D gene: TRBD2; CDR3 DNA: TGCGCCAGCAGCACCGGTAGCGGGAGCCTCACCGGGGAGCTGTTTTTT; CDR3 protein: CASSTGSGSLTGELFF
J gene: TRBJ2-1; V gene: TRBV6-4; clone size: .; D gene: TRBD2; CDR3 DNA: TGTGCCAGCAGTGACGGGCTAGCGGGAGTAAATGAGCAGTTCTTC; CDR3 protein: CASSDGLAGVNEQFF
J gene: TRBJ1-5; V gene: TRBV5-1; clone size: many; D gene: .; CDR3 DNA: TGCGCCAGCAGCTTGGGTGGACCAGGGAATCAGCCCCAGCATTTT; CDR3 protein: CASSLGGPGNQPQHF
J gene: TRBJ1-1; V gene: TRBV5-1; clone size: .; D gene: TRBD1; CDR3 DNA: TGCGCCAGCAGCACGACAGGGGACACTGAAGCTTTCTTT; CDR3 protein: CASSTTGDTEAFF
J gene: TRBJ2-1; V gene: TRBV3-1; clone size: many; D gene: .; CDR3 DNA: TGTGCCAGCAGCCAGGCCGGGGAGCAGTTCTTC; CDR3 protein: CASSQAGEQFF
J gene: TRBJ2-7; V gene: TRBV18; clone size: .; D gene: .; CDR3 DNA: TGTGCCAGCTCGATAGGGCAGGGCTACGAGCAGTACTTC; CDR3 protein: CASSIGQGYEQYF
J gene: TRBJ1-5; V gene: TRBV6-1; clone size: .; D gene: .; CDR3 DNA: TGTGCCAGCAGTGAAGCGCTTCGCAAGGCATTCTCGTATAGCAATCAGCCCCAGCATTTT; CDR3 protein: CASSEALRKAFSYSNQPQHF
J gene: TRBJ2-1; V gene: TRBV7-2; clone size: once; D gene: TRBD2; CDR3 DNA: TGTGCCAGCACCCCTAGGGGACTAGCGGGAAACAATGAGCAGTTCTTC; CDR3 protein: CASTPRGLAGNNEQFF
J gene: TRBJ1-4; V gene: TRBV28; clone size: .; D gene: .; CDR3 DNA: TGTGCCAGCAGTTTCTGGGCTGCAGGCCTTAATGAAAAACTGTTTTTT; CDR3 protein: CASSFWAAGLNEKLFF
J gene: TRBJ1-1; V gene: TRBV27; clone size: .; D gene: .; CDR3 DNA: TGTGCCAGCAGAGAGCTCAGGGGCGAAATGAACACTGAAGCTTTCTTT; CDR3 protein: CASRELRGEMNTEAFF
J gene: TRBJ2-7; V gene: TRBV10-3; clone size: few; D gene: .; CDR3 DNA: TGTGCCATCAGTGCTCATTTTGTGGACGAGCAGTACTTC; CDR3 protein: CAISAHFVDEQYF
J gene: TRBJ1-6; V gene: TRBV7-2; clone size: .; D gene: .; CDR3 DNA: TGTGCCAGCAGCTTATTGAGCTCCTATAATTCACCCCTCCACTTT; CDR3 protein: CASSLLSSYNSPLHF
J gene: TRBJ2-2; V gene: TRBV3-1; clone size: .; D gene: .; CDR3 DNA: TGTGCCAGCAGCCAAGTCAGGGGTGCCACCGGGGAGCTGTTTTTT; CDR3 protein: CASSQVRGATGELFF
J gene: TRBJ1-2; V gene: TRBV4-2; clone size: .; D gene: .; CDR3 DNA: TGTGCCAGCAGCCAAGATAGAGGACCGACCGCGCCGTATGGCTACACCTTC; CDR3 protein: CASSQDRGPTAPYGYTF
J gene: TRBJ1-2; V gene: TRBV7-2; clone size: few; D gene: .; CDR3 DNA: TGTGCCAGCAGCTTAAGGACAGACCAAAGGGGCAACTATGGCTACACCTTC; CDR3 protein: CASSLRTDQRGNYGYTF
J gene: TRBJ2-4; V gene: TRBV4-3; clone size: many; D gene: .; CDR3 DNA: TGCGCCAGCAGCCAAGATCGGGGGAACTCCTTTAACATTCAGTACTTC; CDR3 protein: CASSQDRGNSFNIQYF
J gene: TRBJ2-1; V gene: TRBV10-3; clone size: .; D gene: TRBD1; CDR3 DNA: TGTGCCATCAGTGAGCGAGGGACAGGCTCCTACAATGAGCAGTTCTTC; CDR3 protein: CAISERGTGSYNEQFF
J gene: TRBJ1-2; V gene: TRBV20-1; clone size: .; D gene: .; CDR3 DNA: TGCAGTGGCGTAGGGGGGACCGTCTATGGCTACACCTTC; CDR3 protein: CSGVGGTVYGYTF